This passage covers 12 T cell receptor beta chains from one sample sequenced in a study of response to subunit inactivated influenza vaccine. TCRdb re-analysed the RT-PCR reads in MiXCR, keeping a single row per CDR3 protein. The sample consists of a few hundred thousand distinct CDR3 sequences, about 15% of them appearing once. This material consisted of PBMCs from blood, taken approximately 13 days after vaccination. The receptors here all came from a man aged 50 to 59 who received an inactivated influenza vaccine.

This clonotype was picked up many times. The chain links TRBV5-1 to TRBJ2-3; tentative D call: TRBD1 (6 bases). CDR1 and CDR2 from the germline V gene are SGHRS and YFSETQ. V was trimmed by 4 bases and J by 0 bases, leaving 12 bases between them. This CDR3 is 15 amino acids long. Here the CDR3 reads CASSPMGHSTDTQYF. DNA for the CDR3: TGCGCCAGCAGCCCTATGGGACATAGCACAGATACGCAGTATTTT.

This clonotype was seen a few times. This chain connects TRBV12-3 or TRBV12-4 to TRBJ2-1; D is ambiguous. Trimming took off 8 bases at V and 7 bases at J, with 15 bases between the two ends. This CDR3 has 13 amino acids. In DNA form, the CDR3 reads TGTGCCAGCCTGGGCACGGAGATGAATGAGCAGTTCTTC. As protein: CASLGTEMNEQFF.

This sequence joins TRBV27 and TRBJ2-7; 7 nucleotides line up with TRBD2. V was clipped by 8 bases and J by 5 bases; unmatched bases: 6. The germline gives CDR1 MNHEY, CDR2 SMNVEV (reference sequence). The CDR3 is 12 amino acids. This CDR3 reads CASPVGGDEQYF. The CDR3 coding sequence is TGTGCCAGCCCAGTGGGAGGGGACGAGCAGTACTTC.

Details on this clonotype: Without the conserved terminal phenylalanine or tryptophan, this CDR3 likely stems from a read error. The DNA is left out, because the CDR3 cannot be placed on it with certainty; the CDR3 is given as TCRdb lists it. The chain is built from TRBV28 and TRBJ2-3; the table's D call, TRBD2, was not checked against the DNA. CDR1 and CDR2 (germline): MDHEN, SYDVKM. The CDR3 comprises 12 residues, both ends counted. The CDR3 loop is CASSSSPVRLVT.

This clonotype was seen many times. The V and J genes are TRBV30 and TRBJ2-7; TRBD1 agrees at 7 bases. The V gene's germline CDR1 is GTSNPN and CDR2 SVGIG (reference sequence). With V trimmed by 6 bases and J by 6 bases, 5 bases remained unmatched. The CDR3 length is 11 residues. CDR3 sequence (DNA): TGTGCCTGCCACAGGGGCGGCGAGCAGTACTTC. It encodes CACHRGGEQYF.

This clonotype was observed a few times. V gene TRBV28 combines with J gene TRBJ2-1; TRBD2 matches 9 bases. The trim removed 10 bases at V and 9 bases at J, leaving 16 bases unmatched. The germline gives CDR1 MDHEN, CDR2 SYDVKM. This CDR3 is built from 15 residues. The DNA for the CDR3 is TGTGCCACCAGGACTAGCGTGATTGTTGGAGTTGAGCAGTTCTTC. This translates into CATRTSVIVGVEQFF. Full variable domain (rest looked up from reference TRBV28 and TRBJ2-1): DVKVTQSSRYLVKRTGEKVFLECVQDMDHENMFWYRQDPGLGLRLIYFSYDVKMKEKGDIPEGYSVSREKKERFSLILESASTNQTSMYLCATRTSVIVGVEQFFGPGTRLTVL.

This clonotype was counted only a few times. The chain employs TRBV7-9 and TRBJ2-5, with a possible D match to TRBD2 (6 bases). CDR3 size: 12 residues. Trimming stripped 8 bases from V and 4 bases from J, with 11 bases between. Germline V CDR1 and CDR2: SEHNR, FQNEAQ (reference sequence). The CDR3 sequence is CASGGGRETQYF. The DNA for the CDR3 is TGTGCCAGCGGTGGAGGGAGAGAGACCCAGTACTTC.

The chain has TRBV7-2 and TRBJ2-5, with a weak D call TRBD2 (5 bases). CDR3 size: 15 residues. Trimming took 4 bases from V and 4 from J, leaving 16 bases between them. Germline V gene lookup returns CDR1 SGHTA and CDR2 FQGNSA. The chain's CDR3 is CASSSGGALRETQYF. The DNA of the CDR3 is TGTGCCAGCAGCTCCGGAGGTGCCCTTAGAGAGACCCAGTACTTC.

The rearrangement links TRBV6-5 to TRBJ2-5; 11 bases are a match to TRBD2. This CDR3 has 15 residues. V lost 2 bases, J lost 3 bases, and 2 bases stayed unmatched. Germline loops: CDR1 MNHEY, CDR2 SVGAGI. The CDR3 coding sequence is TGTGCCAGCAGTTACCCGGGACTAGCGGAAGAGACCCAGTACTTC. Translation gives CASSYPGLAEETQYF.

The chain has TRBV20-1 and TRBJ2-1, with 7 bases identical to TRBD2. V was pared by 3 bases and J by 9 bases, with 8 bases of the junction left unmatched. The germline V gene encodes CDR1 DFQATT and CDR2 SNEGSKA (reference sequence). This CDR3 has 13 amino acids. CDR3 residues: CSASGLWGGEQFF. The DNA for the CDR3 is TGCAGTGCTAGCGGGCTTTGGGGGGGTGAGCAGTTCTTC.

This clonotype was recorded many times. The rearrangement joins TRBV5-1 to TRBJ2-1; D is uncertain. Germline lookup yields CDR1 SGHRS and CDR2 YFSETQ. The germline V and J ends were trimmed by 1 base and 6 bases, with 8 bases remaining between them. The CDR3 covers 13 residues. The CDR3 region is CASSLSRSNEQFF. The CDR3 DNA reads TGCGCCAGCAGCTTGTCTAGGTCCAATGAGCAGTTCTTC.

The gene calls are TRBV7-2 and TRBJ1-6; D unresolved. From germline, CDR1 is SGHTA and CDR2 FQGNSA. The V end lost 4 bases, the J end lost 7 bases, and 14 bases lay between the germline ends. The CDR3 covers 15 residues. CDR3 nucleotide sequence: TGTGCCAGCAGCTACCAGTTCATGACCAATTCACCCCTCCACTTT. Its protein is CASSYQFMTNSPLHF.